This TCR beta chain was retrieved from a study of tumor and adjacent non-tumor tissue in lung cancer. Study-wide context: Aged about 31 to 80 years, patients included under 13 men and a few women with stage I to III disease.

Findings and limits, study-wide: Significantly higher TCR diversity was found in tumor than normal lung. Patients with more diverse tumor TCRs had worse survival.

On this clonotype: Its antigen is still unknown. This may stem from a read error, because a much larger clone lies one nucleotide away.

Three rounds of nested PCR, following a modified ARM-PCR protocol, produced the TCRbeta library. MiXCR, applied by TCRdb to the multiplex PCR reads, yields one record per CDR3 protein. Of roughly 70,000 distinct CDR3 sequences listed, under 70% are singletons. The template was RNA from unsorted bulk tissue. The normal lung tissue was taken more than 3 cm from the tumor edge. This clonotype was sampled from a woman between 45 and 65 years old with non-small cell lung cancer. Sequencing used distant non-tumor lung tissue.

CDR3 protein: CSARGTGSGRAYERYF. CDR3 DNA sequence: TGCAGTGCTAGGGGGACTGGGAGCGGGAGGGCCTACGAGCGGTACTTC. The V gene is TRBV20-1, the J gene TRBJ2-7, with TRBD2 matching over 10 bases. Looked up from germline, CDR1 is DFQATT and CDR2 is SNEGSKA (reference sequence). The CDR3 has 16 amino acids.